The sequence of this T cell receptor beta chain was determined in a study of shared clonotypes between healthy human individuals (TCRdb year 2020). A note on the overall study: The cohort included three men and two women between 18 and 49 years of age. To estimate repertoire size and how much clonotypes are shared between individuals, the study performed deep sequencing of blood TCR repertoires from a handful of healthy adults. For each donor, CD4 naive and CD4 memory were each run on three plates, CD8 naive on two plates, and CD8 memory on one plate. To increase sequencing depth and limit assay-specific biases, TCR repertoire library preparation and sequencing were carried out by different laboratories using diverse techniques. Leukapheresis yielded between about 0.94 and 8.9 billion PBMCs per donor.

With respect to this clone: It has no known antigen specificity. Per-base qualities were not stored, and no clone one base away is much larger.

The study at large found these results: Sampling was limited to blood, and TCR repertoires in tissue likely differ from TCR repertoires in blood. The genetic and exposure-history diversity represented was limited by the small number of donors. Higher generation probabilities were observed for clonotypes shared by all four sorted-subset donors than for non-shared clonotypes. About 5% of naive CD4, 3.5% of naive CD8, roughly 2.4% of memory CD4, and around 0.4% of memory CD8 clonotypes were shared across a few donors. Larger estimated clonotype richness was generally found for naive subsets than for memory subsets. Pairwise subsampling indicated that sequencing depth was expected to affect the degree of clonotype sharing among donors. Rarefaction of sorted-subset datasets indicated incomplete sequencing despite the large sequencing depth.

TCR CDR3 regions were amplified from genomic DNA by multiplex PCR using the deep immunoSEQ assay. Extracted genomic DNA from each cell subset was spread evenly across all wells of several immunoSEQ 96-well plates, with each plate serving as a replicate. For sorted subsets, approximately 200 ng of genomic DNA, equivalent to some 33,000 T cell genomes, went into each replicate PCR. Purified libraries were quantified with a Qubit 3.0 fluorometer, sized on a Bioanalyzer 2100, and re-quantified with the KAPA Library Quantification kit. Each immunoSEQ 96-well plate was sequenced on its own single-read 150-cycle Illumina NextSeq 550 flow cell. On the authors' methods: Because only junctional sequences without quality scores were contained in the immunoSEQ output, filtering matching that applied to full-length reads could not be performed. Sequences were annotated with PyIR, a Python wrapper for IgBLAST v1.9, using IMGT germline references to assign V/J genes and CDR3. Reads were removed for weak V/J assignments (E-value above 1e-6), missing CDR3, stop codons, out-of-frame junctions, or ambiguous translated residues. V3J clonotypes were defined as sequences sharing the same inferred V gene, J gene, and CDR3 amino acid sequence. Percentage overlap between repertoires was calculated by dividing the number of shared unique clonotypes by the size of the smaller repertoire. Three approaches were used to assess repertoire richness: RTK rarefaction, the Chao1 estimator, and Recon v2.1 estimates of unobserved clonotypes. OLGA was used to compute generation probabilities for all TCRbeta clonotypes that the gDNA method yielded from a handful of donors. In TCRdb, the immuneACCESS table is reduced to in-frame sequences with V and J assigned. These tables do not hold every clone; where another copy was compared, an unresolved V gene accounts for under half, and the others remain unexplained. V and J calls and clone size are given by that table; D and trimming were obtained from the DNA. This sample is represented by approximately 530,000 clones; 96% of them were singletons. The top ten hold 0.055% to 0.075% of the sample.

CDR1 and CDR2 are read off the germline V gene (reference sequence) as SGHKS and YYEKEE. Cut back by 5 bases and 4 bases, the V and J ends lie 12 bases apart. From its cysteine to its phenylalanine, the CDR3 spans 13 amino acids. Of all the DNA, just the CDR3 is kept, 39 bases in frame from base 1. Donors were healthy HIV-negative adults with no recently reported acute infections or vaccinations. Every donor was a Caucasian adult residing in Nashville, Tennessee, USA. Magnetic negative selection was used to enrich CD4+ T cells, after which naive cells were positively selected on CD45RA and the negative fraction became the memory subset. Blood was collected by leukapheresis, and PBMCs were isolated by Ficoll-Histopaque density gradient centrifugation and then cryopreserved in liquid nitrogen vapor phase. Purity and quantity of every magnetically sorted T cell population were checked by analytical flow cytometry. Each sorted fraction had its genomic DNA isolated and then quantified by UV absorbance on a Nanodrop 2000c.

The chain is assembled from TRBV5-5 and TRBJ1-1; 6 matching bases give a weak D call of TRBD1. Sequencing was done on a sample of naive CD4+ T cells sorted from blood. The sample's cell subset or site, from its label and the paper: CD45RA+ positively selected. The source is a young woman in good health. The CDR3 region: CASSLQGTTEAFF. In nucleotide form, the sequence is TGTGCCAGCAGTCTACAGGGCACCACTGAAGCTTTCTTT.